Below, one TCR beta chain is given with its context. What this receptor recognizes is not known. Base qualities are not provided; no much larger clone lies one nucleotide away. The data belong to a study of identifying expanded T cells in peripheral blood (dated by TCRdb to the late 2010s). For the wider study: Four technical replicates, made by sequencing separate aliquots from the same pool of genomic DNA, were compared pairwise. General findings and caveats noted by the study authors: The authors expected that biological variance in healthy repertoires might rise further over much longer intervals, such as months to years. The binomial model flagged approximately 1.3 differentially abundant clones between technical replicates but about 16.4 over two weeks and 19 over around 4 weeks. In all healthy donors, the variance in clone template counts between samples taken two to three weeks apart rose significantly as total template count increased. Across all healthy-donor time intervals, the beta-binomial model significantly lowered both the number of clones called differentially abundant and the false-positive rate.

TCRbeta CDR3 regions were profiled with the immunoSEQ Assay using bias-controlled multiplex PCR amplification of genomic DNA. On the authors' methods: The absolute abundance of each unique TCRbeta CDR3 region was quantified after sequences were collapsed and filtered. Two models were used to test differential abundance: a binomial model (Fisher-equivalent) and a beta-binomial model that adds time-dependent variance fitted from healthy donors. Clones with fewer than 5 combined templates were removed, and differential abundance was called for clones with a Benjamini-Hochberg FDR below 0.01. The form v = (b*log(k)+a)^2 was used to model beta-binomial variance as a function of total template count across the two samples. Imported from immuneACCESS, the table was reduced by TCRdb to in-frame sequences with V and J called. These copies leave out some clones; in studies compared against another copy, an unresolved V gene accounts for under half, and the cause of the remainder is not known. V and J calls and clone size follow that table, whereas D and trimming were derived from the DNA. The sample table lists about 100,000 clones, around 88% of them with a count of one. Roughly 15% of the sample comes from the top ten.

No immune events, such as infections, were documented for the healthy donors during the collection period. Blood repertoires from healthy donors were used as a training cohort for calibrating time-dependent variance in a beta-binomial model of differential abundance of T-cell clones. The training cohort was composed of approximately ten healthy donors, 3 female and 7 male. On average the donors were approximately 40 years old, and their ages spanned about 29 to 65 years. Whole blood was collected from each healthy donor at three time points spaced 2 to 3 weeks apart and obtained from a commercial supplier. For immunosequencing, genomic DNA was extracted from whole blood that had not been sorted. The cysteine opens and the phenylalanine closes a CDR3 of 15 amino acids. The CDR3 DNA has 45 bases and is translated from base 1. The germline V gene (reference sequence) gives CDR1 as LNHDA and CDR2 as SQIVND. The V and J ends are trimmed by 5 bases and 0 bases, leaving 11 bases between them.

The sample was blood. The source is a person aged 18-70 years in good health. In this chain, TRBV19 is recombined with TRBJ2-1; TRBD1 is perhaps the D gene, given 5 matching bases. The DNA is as follows: TGTGCCAGTAGTCAAAGGACACGCTCCTACAATGAGCAGTTCTTC. This translates into CASSQRTRSYNEQFF.